A single sample is the source of the 6 T cell receptor beta chains below, sequenced in a study of cytomegalovirus exposure and HLA in healthy donors. The PCR made use of 60 Vbeta and 13 Jbeta primers. Sequenced by immunoSEQ multiplex PCR; TCRdb stores in-frame clones only, minus some. The table has 110,000 to 150,000 clones, about 70% seen once. Material for sequencing was PBMCs. Receptors were obtained from a man in his 60s in good health and CMV-seronegative.

The chain joins TRBV10-2 to TRBJ2-1; 9 bases are shared with TRBD1. Germline CDR1 is WSHSY and CDR2 is SAAADI. The CDR3 sequence is 14 residues long. V trimming: 7 bases; J trimming: 2 bases; junction bases outside the gene matches: 3. The DNA for the CDR3 is TGCGCCAGCACCGGGACAGGGCCCTACAATGAGCAGTTCTTC. This gives the protein CASTGTGPYNEQFF.

Regarding this clone: Different DNA sequences within this sample yield the same CDR3. The V and J genes are TRBV27 and TRBJ2-7; possibly TRBD2 for D (5 bases). The V gene's germline CDR1 is MNHEY and CDR2 SMNVEV (reference sequence). The CDR3 is 13 amino acids. The V end lost 2 bases, the J end lost 5 bases, and 10 bases lay between the germline ends. The CDR3 coding sequence is TGTGCCAGCAGTTTAGCAGAGAGGGACGAGCAGTACTTC. It codes for CASSLAERDEQYF.

The gene calls are TRBV9 and TRBJ2-5, with TRBD2 matching 8 bases. Germline lookup yields CDR1 SGDLS and CDR2 YYNGEE. The trim removed 3 bases at V and 0 bases at J, leaving 7 bases unmatched. This CDR3 has 16 residues. CDR3 sequence: CASSGDTSGNQETQYF. CDR3 nucleotide sequence: TGTGCCAGCAGCGGGGACACTAGCGGAAACCAAGAGACCCAGTACTTC. The variable domain in full, completed from reference TRBV9 and TRBJ2-5, reads DSGVTQTPKHLITATGQRVTLRCSPRSGDLSVYWYQQSLDQGLQFLIQYYNGEERAKGNILERFSAQQFPDLHSELNLSSLELGDSALYFCASSGDTSGNQETQYFGPGTRLLVL.

This clone was observed once. The V gene is TRBV4-1, the J gene TRBJ2-3, with D perhaps matching TRBD1 (6 bases). Per germline, CDR1 MGHRA and CDR2 YSYEKL. Trimming took off 2 bases at V and 2 bases at J, with 17 bases between the two ends. This CDR3 has 17 amino acids. The DNA for the CDR3 is TGCGCCAGCAGCCAACCACAGGGACGTAGGGACACAGATACGCAGTATTTT. Its protein product is CASSQPQGRRDTDTQYF.

This chain connects TRBV27 to TRBJ1-2; 7 nucleotides match TRBD1. Germline CDR1 is MNHEY and CDR2 is SMNVEV (reference sequence). The CDR3 sequence is 15 residues long. After removal of 3 bases from V and 6 bases from J, the junction contained 10 bases not matched to a gene. CDR3 amino acids: CASSFSSGTENGYTF. As DNA, the CDR3 is TGTGCCAGCAGTTTTAGCTCCGGGACAGAAAATGGCTACACCTTC.

This clone turned up a few times. The chain recombines TRBV9 with TRBJ2-3; 8 bases match TRBD2. Trimming took 4 bases from V and 0 from J; bases not matched to a gene: 10. In germline, CDR1 is SGDLS, CDR2 YYNGEE. This CDR3 region has 17 residues. CDR3 bases: TGTGCCAGCAGCTTCCGGACTAGCCCGACTAGCACAGATACGCAGTATTTT. Residues: CASSFRTSPTSTDTQYF. Together with reference TRBV9 and TRBJ2-3, the CDR3 gives the full variable domain: DSGVTQTPKHLITATGQRVTLRCSPRSGDLSVYWYQQSLDQGLQFLIQYYNGEERAKGNILERFSAQQFPDLHSELNLSSLELGDSALYFCASSFRTSPTSTDTQYFGPGTRLTVL.